A selection of T cell receptor beta chains follows, all from one sample in a study of blood T cells in healthy people across ages. TCRdb analysed the 5' RACE reads with MiXCR anew, one entry per CDR3 protein. The data contain about 1.5 million distinct CDR3 sequences, about 42% of them singletons. The source material was blood. These receptors all stem from a woman younger than 35 in good health. CDR3s include the opening cysteine and the closing phenylalanine or tryptophan. The D gene is left open where the match is weak. A row's size may be missing; if present it is once, few, many or a size class.

>NA|NA|TRBV6-4|TRBJ2-5
TGTGCCAGCAGTGACCCCCGGCGGGAAGAGACCCAGTACTTC
CASSDPRREETQYF
>once|TRBD1|TRBV7-9|TRBJ2-1
TGTGCCAGCACGGGACAGGGGGGGAATGAGCAGTTCTTC
CASTGQGGNEQFF
>NA|TRBD1|TRBV20-1|TRBJ2-1
TGCAGTGCTTTAGGTGACAGGGGTTTCAATGAGCAGTTCTTC
CSALGDRGFNEQFF
>NA|NA|TRBV7-2|TRBJ2-7
TGTGCCAGCAGTAGGACGCGGGACACCTACGAGCAGTACTTC
CASSRTRDTYEQYF
>NA|TRBD1|TRBV6-2/TRBV6-3|TRBJ1-2
TGTGCCAACAGCGCCCTCGACAGGGTCAATAACTATGGCTACACCTTC
CANSALDRVNNYGYTF
>NA|TRBD1|TRBV25-1|TRBJ1-2
TGTGCCAGCAGTGAATTGATAGGACAGGGTGAAGGCTACACCTTC
CASSELIGQGEGYTF
>once|NA|TRBV7-9|TRBJ2-7
TGTGCCAGCAGCCCTCGGGTCTCAAACTACGAGCAGTACTTC
CASSPRVSNYEQYF
>few|TRBD2|TRBV27|TRBJ2-5
TGTGCCAGCAGCAGAATACTAGCGCGGCCAGAGACCCAGTACTTC
CASSRILARPETQYF
>few|NA|TRBV27|TRBJ2-1
TGTGCCAGCAGTTTCCAACCGACTAGTCGCAATGAGCAGTTCTTC
CASSFQPTSRNEQFF
>NA|TRBD1|TRBV27|TRBJ2-7
TGTGCCAGCAGTACAGGGACAGCACGCTACGAGCAGTACTTC
CASSTGTARYEQYF
>NA|NA|TRBV21-1|TRBJ1-1
TGTGCCAGCAGCAAAAGGAGGTCAGAGAACACTGAAGCTTTCTTT
CASSKRRSENTEAFF
>NA|NA|TRBV4-3|TRBJ2-5
TGCGCCAGCAGCCAAGAAAGGGGTATGGAGACCCAGTACTTC
CASSQERGMETQYF
>few|TRBD1|TRBV7-9|TRBJ2-7
TGTGCCTCGACAGGGGGTATCCACGAGCAGTACTTC
CASTGGIHEQYF
>NA|NA|TRBV6-2/TRBV6-3|TRBJ1-2
TGTGCCAGCAGTTACCCAGTCGGCTATGGCTACACCTTC
CASSYPVGYGYTF
>NA|TRBD1|TRBV29-1|TRBJ2-1
TGCAGCGTAGGGGGCGCCCGGTACAATGAGCAGTTCTTC
CSVGGARYNEQFF
>NA|NA|TRBV6-1|TRBJ2-7
TGTGCCAGCAGTGTATCAGGAACCCTCTACGAGCAGTACTTC
CASSVSGTLYEQYF
>NA|NA|TRBV27|TRBJ2-7
TGTGCCAGAAGTTTATACGGAGCCTACGAGCAGTACTTC
CARSLYGAYEQYF
>NA|NA|TRBV29-1|TRBJ2-1
TGCAGCGTTGAAGGGAGACTGGACAAGGATGAGCAGTTCTTC
CSVEGRLDKDEQFF
>few|TRBD2|TRBV7-2|TRBJ2-1
TGTGCCAGCAGCTCGACTAGCGCGCGGGAGCAGTTCTTC
CASSSTSAREQFF
>NA|TRBD1|TRBV19|TRBJ2-1
TGTGCCAGTAGTATTAGAGGACAGGGACAGCGGGACAATGAGCAGTTCTTC
CASSIRGQGQRDNEQFF
>few|TRBD1|TRBV7-2|TRBJ1-5
TGTGCCAGCAGCATATCAGGGGGCAACAATCAGCCCCAGCATTTT
CASSISGGNNQPQHF
>NA|NA|TRBV25-1|TRBJ1-4
TGTGCCAGCAGTGCTCGCATTAGATTAACTAATGAAAAACTGTTTTTT
CASSARIRLTNEKLFF
>few|NA|TRBV20-1|TRBJ2-7
TGCAGTGCTAGAGCTGCAGGGGTTATCGACTACGAGCAGTACTTC
CSARAAGVIDYEQYF
>NA|NA|TRBV5-1|TRBJ2-7
TGCGCCAGCAGCATTTCGTCCAGGGGCTACGAGCAGTACTTC
CASSISSRGYEQYF
>NA|NA|TRBV20-1|TRBJ1-4
TGCAGTGCTAGAGACAATGGCCTCAGACTGTTTTTT
CSARDNGLRLFF
>once|TRBD2|TRBV5-1|TRBJ2-2
TGCGCCAGCAGCCCACTAGCGGCGAACACCGGGGAGCTGTTTTTT
CASSPLAANTGELFF
>NA|TRBD1|TRBV5-1|TRBJ1-2
TGCGCCAGCAGACCCCTGGGACAGGCAGCTAACTATGGCTACACCTTC
CASRPLGQAANYGYTF